The 2 T cell receptor beta chains listed next were all sequenced from one sample in a study of T-cell memory formation after mild COVID-19. TCRdb re-called the 5' RACE reads through MiXCR, storing one row per CDR3 protein. The sample shows approximately 580,000 distinct CDR3 sequences, over 20% of them seen only once. The sample comprised PBMCs or a T cell subset sorted from them (not recorded which). These TCRs come from an adult woman who had mild COVID-19 (a few samples of this study predate the infection). Cell type and time point are not known.

This clonotype showed up just a few times. The rearrangement joins TRBV7-2 to TRBJ2-1; D not certain. Germline loops: CDR1 SGHTA, CDR2 FQGNSA. V was pared by 1 base and J by 4 bases, with 8 bases between. The CDR3 is 14 amino acids. CDR3 nucleotides: TGTGCCAGCAGCTTAGAACTCCAGTACAATGAGCAGTTCTTC. It specifies CASSLELQYNEQFF.

The chain carries TRBV25-1 and TRBJ2-3; D might be TRBD2 (6 bases). The CDR3 consists of 16 residues. Per germline, CDR1 MGHDK and CDR2 SYGVNS. The ends were cut back, 0 bases at V and 2 bases at J, with 12 bases in the middle. The DNA for the CDR3 is TGTGCCAGCAGTGAATATCGGGGACTTGCCACAGATACGCAGTATTTT. Residues: CASSEYRGLATDTQYF.